The present entry profiles one T cell receptor (beta chain) with its context. The V end lost 4 bases, the J end lost 7 bases, and 19 bases lay between the germline ends. Germline V gene data show CDR1 as MGHDK and CDR2 as SYGVNS. The CDR3 is 16 residues long. The data are from a study of blood T cells in healthy people across ages. Next came a second PCR, run for roughly 6 to 11 cycles, which used a sample-barcoded 5' primer along with a J-beta primer mix. Each CDR3 protein is one row after TCRdb ran MiXCR on the 5' RACE reads. In the table there are around 940,000 distinct CDR3 sequences, approximately 50% of which are singletons.

This TCR was sampled from a woman in her fifties or sixties in good health. Sequencing used blood. V is TRBV25-1 and J is TRBJ2-2; no clear D gene. CDR3 DNA sequence: TGTGCCAGCAGTGGTCCTAGGACCGCTGGTGGCGGGGAGCTGTTTTTT. Amino acids: CASSGPRTAGGGELFF.